Listed below are T cell receptor beta chains from one sample, sequenced in a study of patients and donors after allogeneic stem cell transplantation. In TCRdb, the RT-PCR reads were re-called with MiXCR into one record per CDR3 protein. The sample has about 150,000 distinct CDR3 sequences, approximately 37% seen once. Specimen: blood, either unsorted or a sorted T cell fraction (not recorded which). These receptors all stem from a human donor who was either an allogeneic HSCT recipient or a stem cell or donor lymphocyte infusion donor (not recorded which). It is not recorded whose cells these are; they may come from a transplant donor. CDR3s include the opening cysteine and the closing phenylalanine or tryptophan. The order of the fields is D gene, clone size, V gene, J gene, CDR3 protein, CDR3 DNA. D genes are given only for firm matches. A row's size may be missing; if present it is once, few, many or a size class.

d_gene: -; abundance: -; v_gene: TRBV20-1; j_gene: TRBJ1-5; CDR3aa: CSARDEGNQPQHF; CDR3nt: TGCAGTGCTAGAGATGAGGGCAATCAGCCCCAGCATTTT
d_gene: TRBD2; abundance: -; v_gene: TRBV5-1; j_gene: TRBJ2-1; CDR3aa: CASSLAGGGNNEQFF; CDR3nt: TGCGCCAGCAGCTTGGCCGGCGGGGGAAACAATGAGCAGTTCTTC
d_gene: -; abundance: -; v_gene: TRBV5-4; j_gene: TRBJ2-3; CDR3aa: CASSQTGRTDTQYF; CDR3nt: TGTGCCAGCAGTCAAACTGGGCGCACAGATACGCAGTATTTT
d_gene: -; abundance: few; v_gene: TRBV12-3/TRBV12-4; j_gene: TRBJ1-2; CDR3aa: CASGPGLDYGYTF; CDR3nt: TGTGCCAGCGGGCCGGGGTTGGACTATGGCTACACCTTC
d_gene: -; abundance: many; v_gene: TRBV15; j_gene: TRBJ1-1; CDR3aa: CATSHPGKNTEAFF; CDR3nt: TGTGCCACCAGCCACCCGGGAAAAAACACTGAAGCTTTCTTT
d_gene: -; abundance: -; v_gene: TRBV7-2; j_gene: TRBJ1-2; CDR3aa: CASSPYREGGYGYTF; CDR3nt: TGTGCCAGCAGCCCATACAGGGAAGGGGGCTATGGCTACACCTTC
d_gene: -; abundance: -; v_gene: TRBV7-9; j_gene: TRBJ1-1; CDR3aa: CASSLQGGVNTEAFF; CDR3nt: TGTGCCAGCAGCTTACAGGGTGGCGTGAACACTGAAGCTTTCTTT
d_gene: -; abundance: few; v_gene: TRBV7-8; j_gene: TRBJ1-1; CDR3aa: CASSITPEGAEAFF; CDR3nt: TGTGCCAGCAGCATAACCCCTGAGGGAGCTGAAGCTTTCTTT
d_gene: -; abundance: -; v_gene: TRBV28; j_gene: TRBJ1-1; CDR3aa: CASSLSVRNTEAFF; CDR3nt: TGTGCCAGCAGTTTATCAGTCCGCAACACTGAAGCTTTCTTT
d_gene: -; abundance: -; v_gene: TRBV5-1; j_gene: TRBJ2-3; CDR3aa: CASSLERPSYTDTQYF; CDR3nt: TGCGCCAGCAGCTTGGAACGACCCTCCTACACAGATACGCAGTATTTT
d_gene: TRBD2; abundance: -; v_gene: TRBV6-2/TRBV6-3; j_gene: TRBJ2-2; CDR3aa: CASSRSTSGAVSTGELFF; CDR3nt: TGTGCCAGCAGTCGATCGACTAGCGGGGCGGTCAGCACCGGGGAGCTGTTTTTT
d_gene: -; abundance: once; v_gene: TRBV25-1; j_gene: TRBJ1-6; CDR3aa: CASPCEPIYNSPLHF; CDR3nt: TGTGCCAGCCCCTGTGAACCCATCTATAATTCACCCCTCCACTTT
d_gene: -; abundance: many; v_gene: TRBV29-1; j_gene: TRBJ1-2; CDR3aa: CSVEAGNYGYTF; CDR3nt: TGCAGCGTTGAGGCAGGGAACTATGGCTACACCTTC
d_gene: -; abundance: once; v_gene: TRBV28; j_gene: TRBJ1-5; CDR3aa: CASSLIVGHQPQHF; CDR3nt: TGTGCCAGCAGTTTGATCGTGGGGCATCAGCCCCAGCATTTT
d_gene: TRBD2; abundance: -; v_gene: TRBV6-5; j_gene: TRBJ2-7; CDR3aa: CASSYSGGLSYEQYF; CDR3nt: TGTGCCAGCAGTTACAGCGGGGGCCTATCCTACGAGCAGTACTTC
d_gene: TRBD1; abundance: -; v_gene: TRBV11-2; j_gene: TRBJ1-4; CDR3aa: CASGRGVAEKLFF; CDR3nt: TGTGCCAGCGGCAGGGGGGTCGCTGAAAAACTGTTTTTT
d_gene: -; abundance: many; v_gene: TRBV4-3; j_gene: TRBJ1-4; CDR3aa: CASSQEVGAANEKLFF; CDR3nt: TGCGCCAGCAGCCAAGAAGTCGGGGCAGCTAATGAAAAACTGTTTTTT
d_gene: TRBD1; abundance: -; v_gene: TRBV25-1; j_gene: TRBJ1-1; CDR3aa: CASSESWTGRAFF; CDR3nt: TGTGCCAGCAGTGAATCTTGGACAGGGAGAGCTTTCTTT
d_gene: TRBD1; abundance: -; v_gene: TRBV6-5; j_gene: TRBJ1-5; CDR3aa: CASSWGQYQPQHF; CDR3nt: TGTGCCAGCAGCTGGGGACAGTATCAGCCCCAGCATTTT
d_gene: -; abundance: -; v_gene: TRBV28; j_gene: TRBJ2-1; CDR3aa: CATGSPYNEQFF; CDR3nt: TGTGCCACAGGGTCTCCCTACAATGAGCAGTTCTTC
d_gene: -; abundance: -; v_gene: TRBV20-1; j_gene: TRBJ1-2; CDR3aa: CSASIGVYGYTF; CDR3nt: TGCAGTGCTAGCATAGGGGTCTACGGCTACACCTTC
d_gene: -; abundance: -; v_gene: TRBV6-6; j_gene: TRBJ1-3; CDR3aa: CASSSPSGNIYF; CDR3nt: TGTGCCAGCAGTTCCCCGTCGGGCAACATATATTTT
d_gene: TRBD1; abundance: -; v_gene: TRBV5-1; j_gene: TRBJ2-1; CDR3aa: CASSLEATGDNEQFF; CDR3nt: TGCGCCAGCAGCTTGGAGGCGACAGGGGACAATGAGCAGTTCTTC
d_gene: TRBD2; abundance: few; v_gene: TRBV28; j_gene: TRBJ2-2; CDR3aa: CASNPREGSVTGELFF; CDR3nt: TGTGCCAGCAACCCGAGGGAGGGGTCGGTCACCGGGGAGCTGTTTTTT
d_gene: TRBD2; abundance: -; v_gene: TRBV12-3/TRBV12-4; j_gene: TRBJ2-1; CDR3aa: CASSWSSGYNEQFF; CDR3nt: TGTGCCAGCAGTTGGTCTAGCGGATACAATGAGCAGTTCTTC
d_gene: -; abundance: few; v_gene: TRBV28; j_gene: TRBJ1-6; CDR3aa: CASSWGTGSPLHF; CDR3nt: TGTGCCAGCAGTTGGGGAACCGGGTCACCCCTCCACTTT
d_gene: -; abundance: -; v_gene: TRBV7-9; j_gene: TRBJ1-5; CDR3aa: CASSLGRAPNSNQPQHF; CDR3nt: TGTGCCAGCAGCTTAGGACGGGCTCCAAATAGCAATCAGCCCCAGCATTTT
d_gene: -; abundance: few; v_gene: TRBV10-3; j_gene: TRBJ1-6; CDR3aa: CAISAGPLDSPLHF; CDR3nt: TGTGCCATCAGCGCAGGACCGCTGGATTCACCCCTCCACTTT
d_gene: TRBD2; abundance: -; v_gene: TRBV28; j_gene: TRBJ2-7; CDR3aa: CASSSPGGLLYEQYF; CDR3nt: TGTGCCAGCAGTTCCCCGGGGGGACTACTATACGAGCAGTACTTC
d_gene: -; abundance: -; v_gene: TRBV29-1; j_gene: TRBJ1-4; CDR3aa: CSSGGTNEKLFF; CDR3nt: TGCTCTAGTGGGGGTACTAATGAAAAACTGTTTTTT
d_gene: -; abundance: -; v_gene: TRBV5-1; j_gene: TRBJ1-5; CDR3aa: CASSSVDSNQPQHF; CDR3nt: TGCGCCAGCAGCTCTGTCGACAGTAATCAGCCCCAGCATTTT
d_gene: -; abundance: few; v_gene: TRBV16; j_gene: TRBJ1-1; CDR3aa: CASSQTGGAFF; CDR3nt: TGTGCCAGCAGCCAAACAGGAGGAGCTTTCTTT
d_gene: -; abundance: -; v_gene: TRBV3-1; j_gene: TRBJ2-3; CDR3aa: CASSFGGPDTQYF; CDR3nt: TGTGCCAGCAGTTTCGGGGGCCCAGATACGCAGTATTTT
d_gene: -; abundance: -; v_gene: TRBV4-3; j_gene: TRBJ1-5; CDR3aa: CASSQDNDLNQPQHF; CDR3nt: TGCGCCAGCAGCCAAGATAATGACCTCAATCAGCCCCAGCATTTT
d_gene: -; abundance: few; v_gene: TRBV7-2; j_gene: TRBJ1-2; CDR3aa: CASSFIRPTGGYTF; CDR3nt: TGTGCCAGCAGCTTCATAAGGCCGACGGGGGGCTACACCTTC
d_gene: TRBD1; abundance: -; v_gene: TRBV6-5; j_gene: TRBJ1-2; CDR3aa: CASSYGTGSYGYTF; CDR3nt: TGTGCCAGCAGTTACGGGACAGGAAGCTATGGCTACACCTTC
d_gene: TRBD2; abundance: -; v_gene: TRBV9; j_gene: TRBJ2-5; CDR3aa: CASSVGPAGGQETQYF; CDR3nt: TGTGCCAGCAGCGTAGGGCCAGCGGGGGGCCAAGAGACCCAGTACTTC
d_gene: -; abundance: -; v_gene: TRBV7-8; j_gene: TRBJ2-2; CDR3aa: CASSVRTELNTGELFF; CDR3nt: TGTGCCAGCAGCGTACGGACGGAATTGAACACCGGGGAGCTGTTTTTT
d_gene: -; abundance: -; v_gene: TRBV12-3/TRBV12-4; j_gene: TRBJ2-1; CDR3aa: CASSYQGGNNEQFF; CDR3nt: TGTGCCAGCAGTTACCAGGGCGGCAACAATGAGCAGTTCTTC
d_gene: TRBD2; abundance: once; v_gene: TRBV20-1; j_gene: TRBJ2-1; CDR3aa: CSARKLAGGRNEQFF; CDR3nt: TGCAGTGCTAGGAAACTAGCGGGGGGGCGAAATGAGCAGTTCTTC
d_gene: -; abundance: -; v_gene: TRBV7-8; j_gene: TRBJ1-6; CDR3aa: CASSRLDRNSPLHF; CDR3nt: TGTGCCAGCAGCAGACTGGACAGAAATTCACCCCTCCACTTT
d_gene: -; abundance: few; v_gene: TRBV7-9; j_gene: TRBJ1-1; CDR3aa: CASSPRTGARSTEAFF; CDR3nt: TGTGCCAGCAGCCCCCGCACGGGGGCGCGTAGCACTGAAGCTTTCTTT
d_gene: -; abundance: few; v_gene: TRBV5-1; j_gene: TRBJ1-5; CDR3aa: CASSPGPILNSNQPQHF; CDR3nt: TGCGCCAGCAGCCCCGGACCAATATTGAATAGCAATCAGCCCCAGCATTTT
d_gene: -; abundance: -; v_gene: TRBV28; j_gene: TRBJ1-2; CDR3aa: CASGAGVLSGYTF; CDR3nt: TGTGCCTCAGGGGCAGGGGTTTTAAGTGGCTACACCTTC
d_gene: -; abundance: -; v_gene: TRBV11-2; j_gene: TRBJ1-6; CDR3aa: CASTKGGTRSPLHF; CDR3nt: TGTGCCAGCACCAAGGGGGGGACAAGGTCACCCCTCCACTTT
d_gene: TRBD2; abundance: -; v_gene: TRBV7-3; j_gene: TRBJ2-1; CDR3aa: CASSLNRLAGAYNEQFF; CDR3nt: TGTGCCAGCAGCTTAAATCGGCTAGCGGGGGCCTACAATGAGCAGTTCTTC
d_gene: -; abundance: few; v_gene: TRBV28; j_gene: TRBJ1-4; CDR3aa: CASSSPSSATNEKLFF; CDR3nt: TGTGCCAGCAGCTCCCCTTCGTCTGCAACTAATGAAAAACTGTTTTTT
d_gene: -; abundance: once; v_gene: TRBV4-3; j_gene: TRBJ1-6; CDR3aa: CASSQRFGGANNSPLHF; CDR3nt: TGCGCCAGCAGCCAAAGATTTGGGGGAGCTAATAATTCACCCCTCCACTTT
d_gene: -; abundance: few; v_gene: TRBV7-3; j_gene: TRBJ1-6; CDR3aa: CASSLNPGSPPLHF; CDR3nt: TGTGCCAGCAGCTTAAATCCGGGTTCACCACCCCTCCACTTT
d_gene: -; abundance: -; v_gene: TRBV9; j_gene: TRBJ2-4; CDR3aa: CASSVDIRADNIQYF; CDR3nt: TGTGCCAGCAGCGTAGATATAAGGGCAGATAACATTCAGTACTTC